The table lists the clone carrying this TCR beta chain with a few counts. In germline, CDR1 is SGHTA, CDR2 FQGNSA. This CDR3 is 15 amino acids long. Trimming took 0 bases from V and 0 from J, leaving 6 bases between them. The entry originates in a study of memory CD4+ T cells and cytomegalovirus serostatus. Measured with immunoSEQ multiplex PCR; TCRdb has only the in-frame clones, and not every one. Of 27,000 or so clones in the sample, 76% were seen once. The sort gate was single viable CD3+CD4+CD8-CD45RO+ cells for memory CD4+ T cells. V and J are TRBV7-2 and TRBJ2-4; the D call may be TRBD1 or TRBD2 (5 bases each). Material: memory CD4+ T cells from blood. The clonotype comes from an adult in good health and CMV-seronegative. The CDR3 DNA follows: TGTGCCAGCAGCTTAGCGAGGGGAGCCAAAAACATTCAGTACTTC. This gives the protein CASSLARGAKNIQYF.